The 24 T cell receptor beta chains given below trace back to one sample, sequenced in a study of early T cells in non-severe SARS-CoV-2 infection. TCRdb re-called the 5' RACE reads through MiXCR, storing one row per CDR3 protein. The sample consists of approximately 75,000 distinct CDR3 sequences, 13% to 15% of them appearing once. This specimen was whole blood, taken at baseline. The receptors were gathered from an adult who was a healthcare worker with PCR-confirmed SARS-CoV-2 infection or an uninfected control (not recorded which).

In this sample, this clonotype turned up many times. The CDR3 here is CASSQDFGAPGDEQFF. In nucleotides, the CDR3 is TGCGCCAGCAGCCAAGATTTCGGAGCTCCTGGGGATGAGCAGTTCTTC. This chain joins TRBV4-1 and TRBJ2-1; D is uncertain. Germline CDR1 MGHRA, CDR2 YSYEKL. Trimming left V 0 bases short and J 8 bases short, with 17 bases between. The CDR3 extends over 16 amino acids.

To note about this clonotype: At one of its ends the junction is not consistent with the germline gene, which may arise from a read error. This CDR3 is CTSSLAASGSSTGELFF. As DNA, the CDR3 is TGCACCAGCAGCTTGGCGGCTAGCGGGAGTAGCACCGGGGAGCTGTTTTTT. This rearrangement joins TRBV5-1 to TRBJ2-2, with 10 bases identical to TRBD2. CDR3 size: 17 residues. Looked up from germline, CDR1 is SGHRS and CDR2 is YFSETQ.

This clonotype was seen more than once but under ten times. This chain connects TRBV5-1 to TRBJ2-3; D may be TRBD2 (5 bases). The length of the CDR3 is 16 residues. Per the germline V gene, CDR1 is SGHRS and CDR2 is YFSETQ. Deletions cut 7 bases from V and 1 base from J, with 19 bases between. The CDR3 sequence: CASATAGGIGTDTQYF. CDR3 sequence (DNA): TGCGCCAGCGCTACGGCGGGCGGCATCGGCACAGATACGCAGTATTTT.

This clonotype was observed a handful of times. V gene TRBV20-1 combines with J gene TRBJ2-1; D is perhaps TRBD1 (6 bases). The V end was cut by 0 bases, the J end by 6 bases, with 15 bases between. This CDR3 is built from 15 residues. Germline assignment: CDR1 DFQATT and CDR2 SNEGSKA (reference sequence). CDR3 DNA: TGCAGTGCTAGAGATTCAGGCCAAGGGGGCAATGAGCAGTTCTTC. As protein: CSARDSGQGGNEQFF.

This chain links TRBV28 with TRBJ2-7; a possible D gene is TRBD1 (5 bases). Germline CDR1 MDHEN, CDR2 SYDVKM. Deletions cut 6 bases from V and 0 bases from J, with 15 bases between. The CDR3 contains 15 residues. DNA for the CDR3: TGTGCCAGCAGCAAACCGGACACGTACTCCTACGAGCAGTACTTC. Amino acids: CASSKPDTYSYEQYF.

The chain uses TRBV2 and TRBJ2-3, with D perhaps matching TRBD1 (6 bases). This CDR3 contains 9 residues. Germline-derived CDR1 and CDR2 are SNHLY and FYNNEI. The V gene lost 5 bases and the J gene lost 15 bases, with 9 bases spanning the gap. The CDR3 region has the DNA TGTGCCAGCAGTCCGGGACATTATTTT. It encodes CASSPGHYF.

This clonotype was detected many times. The rearrangement links TRBV29-1 to TRBJ2-3, with D unclear. V was clipped by 4 bases and J by 2 bases, with 13 bases between them. This CDR3 is 14 amino acids long. Germline V gene sequence: CDR1 SQVTM, CDR2 ANQGSEA. The DNA for the CDR3 is TGCAGCGTTGCCCTTCTGGTCCCCACAGATACGCAGTATTTT. This translates into CSVALLVPTDTQYF.

The rearrangement joins TRBV20-1 to TRBJ2-7; 8 bases fit TRBD2. Germline lookup yields CDR1 DFQATT and CDR2 SNEGSKA (reference sequence). Trimming cost V 1 base and J 2 bases; bases outside gene matches: 1. This CDR3 has 13 residues. This CDR3 reads CSARVAGTYEQYF. The CDR3, as DNA: TGCAGTGCTAGAGTAGCGGGGACCTACGAGCAGTACTTC.

This clonotype has a handful of counts. V and J are TRBV7-2 and TRBJ1-2; 9 bases line up with TRBD1. Germline CDR1 SGHTA, CDR2 FQGNSA. Unmatched junction bases numbered 7, after V lost 5 bases and J lost 6 bases. CDR3 size: 14 residues. CDR3 in DNA: TGTGCCAGCAGCCCGACAGGGGGTCAAAATGGCTACACCTTC. It encodes CASSPTGGQNGYTF. The whole variable domain, filled in from reference TRBV7-2 and TRBJ1-2, reads GAGVSQSPSNKVTEKGKDVELRCDPISGHTALYWYRQSLGQGLEFLIYFQGNSAPDKSGLPSDRFSAERTGGSVSTLTIQRTQQEDSAVYLCASSPTGGQNGYTFGSGTRLTVV.

This clonotype was recorded a few times. The chain couples TRBV10-3 to TRBJ2-3; D gene ambiguous. Germline-derived CDR1 and CDR2 are ENHRY and SYGVKD. This CDR3 spans 14 amino acids. Trimming stripped 10 bases from V and 2 bases from J, with 16 bases between. The CDR3 bases are TGTGCCAGCCGAACAGAGGTTCCCACAGATACGCAGTATTTT. As protein: CASRTEVPTDTQYF.

This clonotype occurred a few times. The V and J genes are TRBV5-4 and TRBJ2-1; 9 bases line up with TRBD2. The CDR3 is 15 amino acids. Germline values: CDR1 SGHNT, CDR2 YYREEE (reference sequence). V shed 2 bases, J shed 5 bases, and the junction held 5 bases outside the gene matches. In DNA, the CDR3 is TGTGCCAGCAGCTTATTAGCGGGAGCTAACAATGAGCAGTTCTTC. As protein: CASSLLAGANNEQFF.

This clonotype has ten or more counts. The rearrangement uses TRBV20-1 and TRBJ2-2; 12 bases are a match to TRBD2. V gave up 5 bases and J gave up 7 bases; unmatched junction bases: 14. In germline, CDR1 is DFQATT, CDR2 SNEGSKA (reference sequence). The CDR3 spans 17 residues. The CDR3 spells CSARGLASGRADGELFF. CDR3 nucleotides: TGCAGTGCTCGGGGCCTGGCTAGCGGGAGGGCCGACGGGGAGCTGTTTTTT.

The table lists this clonotype with a few counts. V is TRBV20-1 and J is TRBJ1-6, with 10 nucleotides matching TRBD1. Germline V gene data show CDR1 as DFQATT and CDR2 as SNEGSKA (reference sequence). The CDR3 runs to 14 residues. V was clipped by 7 bases and J by 9 bases; unmatched bases: 9. The CDR3, as DNA: TGCAGTGGCACCCGGGACAGGGGTGGTTCACCCCTCCACTTT. This translates into CSGTRDRGGSPLHF.

V gene TRBV7-6 combines with J gene TRBJ2-2, with D maybe TRBD2 (5 bases). CDR1 is SGHVS and CDR2 is FNYEAQ in the germline V gene. Trimming cost V 2 bases and J 6 bases, with 10 bases left between them. The CDR3 spans 14 residues. CDR3 amino acids: CASSLWTRSGELFF. CDR3 in DNA: TGTGCCAGCAGCTTATGGACTCGGTCCGGGGAGCTGTTTTTT.

The V and J genes are TRBV18 and TRBJ2-3; TRBD1 matches 8 bases. With V trimmed by 6 bases and J by 2 bases, 7 bases remained unmatched. This CDR3 region has 15 residues. Germline assignment: CDR1 KGHSH and CDR2 LQKENI. The CDR3 sequence: CASSQNRGNTDTQYF. CDR3 nucleotides: TGTGCCAGCTCTCAGAACAGGGGGAACACAGATACGCAGTATTTT.

In this sample, this clonotype turned up many times. The V and J genes are TRBV6-5 and TRBJ2-2; TRBD2 aligns across 12 bases. The CDR3 contains 16 residues. CDR1 is MNHEY and CDR2 is SVGAGI in the germline V gene. V lost 4 bases, J lost 5 bases, and 5 bases stayed unmatched. CDR3 residues: CASSFLAGGGTGELFF. The CDR3 nucleotides read TGTGCCAGCAGTTTCCTAGCGGGAGGGGGGACCGGGGAGCTGTTTTTT.

This chain's CDR3 is CSARGARTSGSSEQFF. The CDR3, as DNA: TGCAGTGCTAGGGGCGCCCGGACTAGCGGGAGTTCTGAGCAGTTCTTC. J is TRBJ2-1 and V is TRBV20-1; 13 bases fit TRBD2. The CDR3 has 16 residues. After removal of 3 bases from V and 9 bases from J, the junction contained 11 bases not matched to a gene. Germline V gene data show CDR1 as DFQATT and CDR2 as SNEGSKA (reference sequence).

Many counts were recorded for this clonotype. V and J are TRBV20-1 and TRBJ1-5; 7 bases line up with TRBD1. Germline V gene lookup returns CDR1 DFQATT and CDR2 SNEGSKA (reference sequence). V lost 7 bases, J lost 2 bases, and 5 bases stayed unmatched. The CDR3 runs 13 residues. The CDR3 is CSGQGTGNQPQHF. The CDR3 DNA is TGCAGTGGCCAAGGGACAGGCAATCAGCCCCAGCATTTT.

This clonotype has just a few counts. The chain is built from TRBV25-1 and TRBJ2-7, with D perhaps matching TRBD2 (6 bases). Germline CDR1 and CDR2: MGHDK and SYGVNS. V was trimmed by 6 bases and J by 4 bases, leaving 22 bases between them. The CDR3 is made up of 16 amino acids. CDR3 DNA: TGTGCCAGCAGCCCCGGTGGCTCCGGAGGGCTGTACGAGCAGTACTTC. This encodes CASSPGGSGGLYEQYF.

V usage is TRBV12-3 or TRBV12-4 and J usage is TRBJ2-1; weak D call: TRBD2 (6 bases). V was cut by 6 bases and J by 2 bases, with 17 bases left in between. This CDR3 region has 16 residues. This CDR3 is CASSLGGGPTYNEQFF. CDR3 sequence (DNA): TGTGCCAGCAGCCTCGGGGGAGGACCTACCTACAATGAGCAGTTCTTC.

V gene TRBV24-1 combines with J gene TRBJ2-1; D not resolved. Germline CDR1 and CDR2: KGHDR and SFDVKD. This CDR3 is 16 amino acids long. V was trimmed by 0 bases and J by 0 bases, leaving 8 bases between them. In DNA form, the CDR3 reads TGTGCCACCAGTGATTTGTCGTCGAGCTCCTACAATGAGCAGTTCTTC. Translation: CATSDLSSSSYNEQFF.

This clonotype was recorded at least ten times. This chain links TRBV7-2 with TRBJ2-1; no reliable D call. V was pared by 1 base and J by 3 bases, with 4 bases between. CDR1 SGHTA and CDR2 FQGNSA come from the germline V gene. This CDR3 has 13 residues. The CDR3 loop is CASSLGLYNEQFF. The CDR3 DNA reads as TGTGCCAGCAGCTTAGGTCTCTACAATGAGCAGTTCTTC.

The sample holds many counts of this clonotype. The chain employs TRBV28 and TRBJ1-2; D is unresolved. Germline lookup yields CDR1 MDHEN and CDR2 SYDVKM. The ends were cut back, 3 bases at V and 4 bases at J, with 9 bases in the middle. CDR3 length: 13 amino acids. CDR3 sequence: CASSLGSLYGYTF. The CDR3 coding sequence is TGTGCCAGCAGTTTGGGCAGCCTCTATGGCTACACCTTC.

The sample holds a few counts of this clonotype. This chain joins TRBV7-9 and TRBJ2-1; 13 bases fit TRBD2. Trimming cost V 4 bases and J 9 bases; bases outside gene matches: 6. CDR1 and CDR2 (germline): SEHNR, FQNEAQ (reference sequence). This CDR3 contains 15 residues. CDR3 DNA: TGTGCCAGCAGCTCTAGGACTAGCGGGAGTGGTGAGCAGTTCTTC. Translated, it gives CASSSRTSGSGEQFF.